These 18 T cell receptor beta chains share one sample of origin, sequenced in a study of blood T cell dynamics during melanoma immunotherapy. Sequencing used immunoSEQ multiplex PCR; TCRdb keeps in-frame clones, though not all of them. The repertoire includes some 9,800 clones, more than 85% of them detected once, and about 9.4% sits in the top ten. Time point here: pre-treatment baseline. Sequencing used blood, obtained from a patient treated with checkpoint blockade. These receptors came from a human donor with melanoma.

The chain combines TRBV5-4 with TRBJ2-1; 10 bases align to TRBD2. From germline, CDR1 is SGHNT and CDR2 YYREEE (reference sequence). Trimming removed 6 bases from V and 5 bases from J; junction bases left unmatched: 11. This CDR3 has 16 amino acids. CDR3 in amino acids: CASTPDEREGNNEQFF. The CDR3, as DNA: TGTGCCAGCACCCCGGATGAGCGGGAGGGAAACAATGAGCAGTTCTTC.

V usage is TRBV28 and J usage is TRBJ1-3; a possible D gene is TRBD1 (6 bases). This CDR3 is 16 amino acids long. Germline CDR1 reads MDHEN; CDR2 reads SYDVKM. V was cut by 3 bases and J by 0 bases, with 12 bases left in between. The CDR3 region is CASSLGAGGSGNTIYF. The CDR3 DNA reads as TGTGCCAGCAGTTTGGGGGCCGGTGGCTCTGGAAACACCATATATTTT.

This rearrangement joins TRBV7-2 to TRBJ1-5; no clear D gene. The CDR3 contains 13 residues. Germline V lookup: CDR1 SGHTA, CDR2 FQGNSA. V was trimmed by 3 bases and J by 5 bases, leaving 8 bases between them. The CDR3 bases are TGTGCCAGCAGCTTGGAAAGGGATCAGCCCCAGCATTTT. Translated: CASSLERDQPQHF.

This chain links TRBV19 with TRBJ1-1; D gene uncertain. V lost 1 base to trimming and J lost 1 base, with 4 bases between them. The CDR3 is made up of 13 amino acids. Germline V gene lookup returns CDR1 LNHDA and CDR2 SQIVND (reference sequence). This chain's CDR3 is CASSIVPNTEAFF. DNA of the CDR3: TGTGCCAGTAGTATAGTTCCGAACACTGAAGCTTTCTTT. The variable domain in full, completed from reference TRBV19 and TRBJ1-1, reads DGGITQSPKYLFRKEGQNVTLSCEQNLNHDAMYWYRQDPGQGLRLIYYSQIVNDFQKGDIAEGYSVSREKKESFPLTVTSAQKNPTAFYLCASSIVPNTEAFFGQGTRLTVV.

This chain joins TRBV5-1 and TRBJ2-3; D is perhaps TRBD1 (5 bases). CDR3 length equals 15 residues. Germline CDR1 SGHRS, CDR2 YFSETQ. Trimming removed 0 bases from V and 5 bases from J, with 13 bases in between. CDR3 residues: CASSLDRLEIDTQYF. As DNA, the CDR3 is TGCGCCAGCAGCTTGGACAGGCTGGAGATAGATACGCAGTATTTT. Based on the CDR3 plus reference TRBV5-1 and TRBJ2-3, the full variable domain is KAGVTQTPRYLIKTRGQQVTLSCSPISGHRSVSWYQQTPGQGLQFLFEYFSETQRNKGNFPGRFSGRQFSNSRSEMNVSTLELGDSALYLCASSLDRLEIDTQYFGPGTRLTVL.

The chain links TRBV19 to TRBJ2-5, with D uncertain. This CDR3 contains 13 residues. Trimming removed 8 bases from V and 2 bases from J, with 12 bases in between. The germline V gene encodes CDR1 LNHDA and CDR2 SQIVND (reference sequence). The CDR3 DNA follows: TGTGCCAGTTCTCTGTCGTCTCAAGAGACCCAGTACTTC. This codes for CASSLSSQETQYF.

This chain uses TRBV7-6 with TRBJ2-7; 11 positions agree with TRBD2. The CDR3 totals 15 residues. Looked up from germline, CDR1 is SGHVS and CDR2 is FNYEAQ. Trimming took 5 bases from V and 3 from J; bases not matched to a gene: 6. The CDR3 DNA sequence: TGTGCCAGCAGCCCGGGACTAGCGGCTATCTACGAGCAGTACTTC. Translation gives CASSPGLAAIYEQYF.

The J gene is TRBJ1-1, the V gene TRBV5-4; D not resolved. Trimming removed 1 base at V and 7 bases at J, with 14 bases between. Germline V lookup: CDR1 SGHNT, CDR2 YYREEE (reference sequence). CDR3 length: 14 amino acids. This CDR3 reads CASSLIRETGEAFF. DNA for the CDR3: TGTGCCAGCAGCTTGATAAGGGAGACCGGTGAAGCTTTCTTT.

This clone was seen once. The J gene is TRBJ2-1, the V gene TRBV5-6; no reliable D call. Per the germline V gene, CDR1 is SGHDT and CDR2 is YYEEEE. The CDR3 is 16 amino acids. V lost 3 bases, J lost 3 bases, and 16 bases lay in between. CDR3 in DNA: TGTGCCAGCAGCTGGGCCTTGTCCCTCAACTACAATGAGCAGTTCTTC. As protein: CASSWALSLNYNEQFF. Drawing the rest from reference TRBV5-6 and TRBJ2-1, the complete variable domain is DAGVTQSPTHLIKTRGQQVTLRCSPKSGHDTVSWYQQALGQGPQFIFQYYEEEERQRGNFPDRFSGHQFPNYSSELNVNALLLGDSALYLCASSWALSLNYNEQFFGPGTRLTVL.

The CDR3 region has the DNA TGTGCCAGCAGCCCCCTGACTAGCGGGGTGCAAGAGCAGTACTTC. The encoded protein is CASSPLTSGVQEQYF. The chain recombines TRBV7-9 with TRBJ2-7, with 11 bases matching TRBD2. The CDR3 is made up of 15 amino acids. Germline-derived CDR1 and CDR2 are SEHNR and FQNEAQ (reference sequence). V was clipped by 5 bases and J by 7 bases; unmatched bases: 10.

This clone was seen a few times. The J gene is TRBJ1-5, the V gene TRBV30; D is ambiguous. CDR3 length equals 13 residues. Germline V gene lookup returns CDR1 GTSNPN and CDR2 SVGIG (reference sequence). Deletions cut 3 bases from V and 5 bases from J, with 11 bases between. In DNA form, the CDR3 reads TGTGCCTGGAGCCCAGGTCTCGATCAGCCCCAGCATTTT. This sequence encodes CAWSPGLDQPQHF.

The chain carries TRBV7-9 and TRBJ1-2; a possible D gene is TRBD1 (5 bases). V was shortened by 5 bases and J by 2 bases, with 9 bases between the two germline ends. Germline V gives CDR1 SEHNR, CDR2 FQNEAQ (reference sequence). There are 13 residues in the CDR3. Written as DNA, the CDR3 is TGTGCCAGCAGCCGGGACGTCAACTATGGCTACACCTTC. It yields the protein CASSRDVNYGYTF.

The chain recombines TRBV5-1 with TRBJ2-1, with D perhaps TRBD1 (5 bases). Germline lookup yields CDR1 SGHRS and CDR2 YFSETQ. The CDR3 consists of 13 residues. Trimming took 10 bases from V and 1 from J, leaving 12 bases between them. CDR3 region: CASRQTSYNEQFF. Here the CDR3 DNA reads TGCGCCTCCCGACAGACTTCCTACAATGAGCAGTTCTTC.

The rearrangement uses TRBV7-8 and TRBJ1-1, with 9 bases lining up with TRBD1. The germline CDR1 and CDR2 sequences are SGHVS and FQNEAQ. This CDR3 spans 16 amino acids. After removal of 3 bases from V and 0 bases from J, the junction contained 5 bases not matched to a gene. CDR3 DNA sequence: TGTGCCAGCAGCTTGGGACAGGGTCCTATGAACACTGAAGCTTTCTTT. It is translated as CASSLGQGPMNTEAFF.

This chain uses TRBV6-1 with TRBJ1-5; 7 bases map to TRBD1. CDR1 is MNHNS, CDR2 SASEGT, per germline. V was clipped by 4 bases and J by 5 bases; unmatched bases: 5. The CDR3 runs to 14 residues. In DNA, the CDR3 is TGTGCCAGCAGTGTACCAGGGGGGCATCAGCCCCAGCATTTT. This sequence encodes CASSVPGGHQPQHF.

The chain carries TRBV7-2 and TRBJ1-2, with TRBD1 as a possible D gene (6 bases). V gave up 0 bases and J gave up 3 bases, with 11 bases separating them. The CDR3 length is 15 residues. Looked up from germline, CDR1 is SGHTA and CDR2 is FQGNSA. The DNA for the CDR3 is TGTGCCAGCAGCTTAGCTCAGGGGCCCTACTATGGCTACACCTTC. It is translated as CASSLAQGPYYGYTF.

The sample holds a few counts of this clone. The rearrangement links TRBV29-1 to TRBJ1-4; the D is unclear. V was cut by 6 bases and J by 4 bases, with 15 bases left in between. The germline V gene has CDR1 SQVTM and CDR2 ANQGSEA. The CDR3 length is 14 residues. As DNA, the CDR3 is TGCAGCGTCCATCGCGGAGGCCTTAATGAAAAACTGTTTTTT. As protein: CSVHRGGLNEKLFF.

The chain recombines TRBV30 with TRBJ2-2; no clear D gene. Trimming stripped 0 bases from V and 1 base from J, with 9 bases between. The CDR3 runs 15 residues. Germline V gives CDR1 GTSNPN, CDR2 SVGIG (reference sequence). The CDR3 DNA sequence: TGTGCCTGGAGTGTAGGGCACCGGAACACCGGGGAGCTGTTTTTT. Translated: CAWSVGHRNTGELFF.